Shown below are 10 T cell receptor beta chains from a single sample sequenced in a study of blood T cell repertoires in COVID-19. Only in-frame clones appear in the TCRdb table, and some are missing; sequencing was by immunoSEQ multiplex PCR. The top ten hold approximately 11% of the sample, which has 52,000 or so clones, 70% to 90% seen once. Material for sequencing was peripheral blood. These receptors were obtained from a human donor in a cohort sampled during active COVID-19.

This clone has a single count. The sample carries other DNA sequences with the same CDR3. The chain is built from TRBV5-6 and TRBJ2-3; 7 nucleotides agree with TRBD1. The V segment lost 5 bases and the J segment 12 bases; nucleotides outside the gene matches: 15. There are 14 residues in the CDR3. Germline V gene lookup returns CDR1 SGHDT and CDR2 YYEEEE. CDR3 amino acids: CASRSMTGQETQYF. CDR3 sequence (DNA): TGTGCCAGCAGATCCATGACAGGGCAGGAAACACAGTATTTT.

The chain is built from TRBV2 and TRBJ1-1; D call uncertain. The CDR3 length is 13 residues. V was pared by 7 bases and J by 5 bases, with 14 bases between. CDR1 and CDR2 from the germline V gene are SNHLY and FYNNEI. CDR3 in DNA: TGTGCCAGCAATCGGGTAAGGGAGACTGAAGCTTTCTTT. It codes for CASNRVRETEAFF.

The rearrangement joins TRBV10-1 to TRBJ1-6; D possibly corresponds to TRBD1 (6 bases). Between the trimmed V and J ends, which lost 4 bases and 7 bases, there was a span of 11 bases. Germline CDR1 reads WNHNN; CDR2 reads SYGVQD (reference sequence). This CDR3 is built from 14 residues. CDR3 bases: TGCGCCAGCAGTGCGGACAGCACCAATTCACCCCTCCACTTT. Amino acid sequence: CASSADSTNSPLHF.

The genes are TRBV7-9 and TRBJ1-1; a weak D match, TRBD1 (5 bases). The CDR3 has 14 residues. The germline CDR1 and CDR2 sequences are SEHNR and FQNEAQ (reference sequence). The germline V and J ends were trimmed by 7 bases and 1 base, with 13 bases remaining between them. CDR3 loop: CASTPFTGNTEAFF. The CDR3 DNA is TGTGCCAGCACACCGTTTACAGGGAACACTGAAGCTTTCTTT.

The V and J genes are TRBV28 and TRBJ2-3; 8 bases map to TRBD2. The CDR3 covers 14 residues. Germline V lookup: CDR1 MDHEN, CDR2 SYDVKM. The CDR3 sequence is CGTALAASTDTQYF. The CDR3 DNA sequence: TGTGGAACGGCACTAGCGGCAAGCACAGATACGCAGTATTTT.

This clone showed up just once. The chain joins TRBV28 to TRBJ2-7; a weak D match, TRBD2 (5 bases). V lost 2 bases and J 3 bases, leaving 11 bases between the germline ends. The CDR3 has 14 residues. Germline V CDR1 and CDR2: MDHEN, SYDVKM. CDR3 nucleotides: TGTGCCAGCAGTTTAATACGGGGAATCTACGAGCAGTACTTC. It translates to CASSLIRGIYEQYF. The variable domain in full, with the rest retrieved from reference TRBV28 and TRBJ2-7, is DVKVTQSSRYLVKRTGEKVFLECVQDMDHENMFWYRQDPGLGLRLIYFSYDVKMKEKGDIPEGYSVSREKKERFSLILESASTNQTSMYLCASSLIRGIYEQYFGPGTRLTVT.

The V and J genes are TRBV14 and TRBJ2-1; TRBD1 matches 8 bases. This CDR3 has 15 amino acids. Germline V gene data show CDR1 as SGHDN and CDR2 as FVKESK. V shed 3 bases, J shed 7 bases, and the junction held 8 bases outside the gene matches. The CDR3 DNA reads TGTGCCAGCAGCCATGTGCAGGGGGCGATGAATGAGCAGTTCTTC. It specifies CASSHVQGAMNEQFF.

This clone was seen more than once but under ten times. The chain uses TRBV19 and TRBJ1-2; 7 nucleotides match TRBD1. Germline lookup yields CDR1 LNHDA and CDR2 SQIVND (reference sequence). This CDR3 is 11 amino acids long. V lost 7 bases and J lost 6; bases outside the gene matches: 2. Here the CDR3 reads CASMGQNGYTF. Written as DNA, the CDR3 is TGTGCCAGTATGGGACAGAATGGCTACACCTTC.

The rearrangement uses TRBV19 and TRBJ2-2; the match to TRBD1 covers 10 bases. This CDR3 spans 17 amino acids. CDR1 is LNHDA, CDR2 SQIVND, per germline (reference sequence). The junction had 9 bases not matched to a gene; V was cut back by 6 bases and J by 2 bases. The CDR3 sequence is CASRTRTGGVNTGELFF. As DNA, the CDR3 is TGTGCCAGTAGAACCCGGACAGGGGGGGTTAACACCGGGGAGCTGTTTTTT.

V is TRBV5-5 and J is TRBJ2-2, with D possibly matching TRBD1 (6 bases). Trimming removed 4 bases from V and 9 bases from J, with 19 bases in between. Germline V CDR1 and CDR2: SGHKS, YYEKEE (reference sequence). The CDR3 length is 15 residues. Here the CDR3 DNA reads TGTGCCAGCAGCCCCGGACAGCCGGCCGATCGGGAGCTGTTTTTT. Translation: CASSPGQPADRELFF.